This T cell receptor beta chain was identified in a study of molecular identifiers for immune sequencing clone quantification. The germline gives CDR1 SEHNR, CDR2 FQNEAQ (reference sequence). CDR3 length: 15 residues. Comment on this clonotype: As yet, its antigen is unknown. At one boundary the junction diverges from the germline segment, which might be a read error.

Study-wide results and caveats: Clone sizes that are highly expanded could be underestimated when identical TCR molecules share a barcode.

TCRdb fed the PCR reads into MiXCR, producing one record per CDR3 protein. Of 65,000 or so distinct CDR3 sequences in the sample, roughly 20% were seen once. The receptor was isolated from a human donor in good health. Some libraries in this study had Jurkat cell RNA spiked in. The sequenced sample was naive CD8+ T cells from blood, with Jurkat cell RNA spiked in. Subset described: FACS-sorted CD8+CD4-CCR7+CD45RA+ naive T cells. The chain combines TRBV7-9 with TRBJ2-1; 14 nucleotides align to TRBD2. In nucleotides, the CDR3 is TGTGCCAGCAGCCTCGGGACTAGCGGGAGAAATGAGCGGTTCTTC. Its protein product is CASSLGTSGRNERFF.